Here is one TCR beta chain with its context. This sample stems from a study of blood T cell repertoires in COVID-19. V gave up 5 bases and J gave up 10 bases, with 19 bases separating them. There are 15 residues in the CDR3. CDR1 and CDR2 from the germline V gene are SGHDT and YYEEEE. Using immunoSEQ multiplex PCR, the repertoire was profiled, and TCRdb retains in-frame clones only, with some absent. The table includes some 250,000 clones, more than 75% detected once. The origin of this receptor is a woman in her 30s who had recovered from COVID-19. The V gene is TRBV5-6, the J gene TRBJ1-6; D unresolved. The specimen sequenced was peripheral blood. CDR3 protein: CASRSETGNRSPLHF. In DNA, the CDR3 is TGTGCCAGCAGATCTGAGACGGGGAATCGCTCACCCCTCCACTTT.